The 18 T cell receptor beta chains presented below share a single source sample, sequenced in a study of cytotoxic CD8 clonotypes in ibrutinib-treated CLL. TCRdb's table, derived via immunoSEQ multiplex PCR, lists solely in-frame clones and lacks some. The sample has some 300,000 clones, 80% seen once. Here the sequenced sample was PBMCs, taken before ibrutinib treatment. The receptor source for this set is a human donor with chronic lymphocytic leukemia.

Here the CDR3 reads CASSDSWGAWETQYF. CDR3 bases: TGTGCCAGCAGTGACAGCTGGGGGGCGTGGGAGACCCAGTACTTC. V is TRBV6-1 and J is TRBJ2-5; D assignment may be TRBD1 or TRBD2 (6 bases each). V was pared by 3 bases and J by 5 bases, with 16 bases between. This CDR3 has 15 residues. The V gene's germline CDR1 is MNHNS and CDR2 SASEGT.

The J gene is TRBJ1-2, the V gene TRBV4-1; 7 nucleotides match TRBD1. Per the germline V gene, CDR1 is MGHRA and CDR2 is YSYEKL. CDR3 length: 15 amino acids. After removal of 3 bases from V and 3 bases from J, the junction contained 7 bases not matched to a gene. This CDR3 reads CASSQEPQGDYGYTF. CDR3 nucleotide sequence: TGCGCCAGCAGCCAGGAACCCCAGGGGGACTATGGCTACACCTTC.

J is TRBJ1-1 and V is TRBV5-1, with D unresolved. This CDR3 contains 12 residues. Trimming took off 0 bases at V and 3 bases at J, with 3 bases between the two ends. In germline, CDR1 is SGHRS, CDR2 YFSETQ. CDR3 in DNA: TGCGCCAGCAGCTTGGAGGACACTGAAGCTTTCTTT. This translates into CASSLEDTEAFF. Variable domain in full (rest from reference TRBV5-1 and TRBJ1-1): KAGVTQTPRYLIKTRGQQVTLSCSPISGHRSVSWYQQTPGQGLQFLFEYFSETQRNKGNFPGRFSGRQFSNSRSEMNVSTLELGDSALYLCASSLEDTEAFFGQGTRLTVV.

The chain joins TRBV28 to TRBJ2-3; D not resolved. The germline V gene encodes CDR1 MDHEN and CDR2 SYDVKM. The length of the CDR3 is 13 residues. V was cut by 2 bases and J by 1 base, with 4 bases left in between. CDR3: CASSLVGTDTQYF. CDR3 DNA: TGTGCCAGCAGTTTAGTTGGCACAGATACGCAGTATTTT. Based on the CDR3 plus reference TRBV28 and TRBJ2-3, the full variable domain is DVKVTQSSRYLVKRTGEKVFLECVQDMDHENMFWYRQDPGLGLRLIYFSYDVKMKEKGDIPEGYSVSREKKERFSLILESASTNQTSMYLCASSLVGTDTQYFGPGTRLTVL.

The V gene is TRBV11-2, the J gene TRBJ1-3, with D unclear. The CDR3 is 14 residues long. The germline V gene has CDR1 SGHAT and CDR2 FQNNGV. Trimming removed 0 bases at V and 7 bases at J, with 10 bases between. In DNA, the CDR3 is TGTGCCAGCAGCTTAGAAGGGTATCGGAACACCATATATTTT. Amino acid sequence: CASSLEGYRNTIYF.

The gene calls are TRBV7-8 and TRBJ1-2; D is perhaps TRBD1 (5 bases). Germline-derived CDR1 and CDR2 are SGHVS and FQNEAQ. Deletions cut 2 bases from V and 2 bases from J, with 6 bases between. The CDR3 extends over 13 amino acids. DNA of the CDR3: TGTGCCAGCAGCTTAAGACAGAACTATGGCTACACCTTC. It codes for CASSLRQNYGYTF.

The chain combines TRBV19 with TRBJ2-5; 8 bases map to TRBD1. Per the germline V gene, CDR1 is LNHDA and CDR2 is SQIVND (reference sequence). J gave up 4 bases and V 1 base, and 5 bases lay outside the gene matches. The CDR3 runs 15 residues. CDR3 coding DNA: TGTGCCAGTAGTATAGGGCCGACAGGGGCAGAGACCCAGTACTTC. This encodes CASSIGPTGAETQYF. The variable domain in full, with the rest retrieved from reference TRBV19 and TRBJ2-5, is DGGITQSPKYLFRKEGQNVTLSCEQNLNHDAMYWYRQDPGQGLRLIYYSQIVNDFQKGDIAEGYSVSREKKESFPLTVTSAQKNPTAFYLCASSIGPTGAETQYFGPGTRLLVL.

The chain links TRBV2 to TRBJ2-5; 11 bases line up with TRBD2. The CDR3 length is 15 residues. Per germline, CDR1 SNHLY and CDR2 FYNNEI. Losses at the gene ends were 10 bases for V and 3 bases for J; bases not matched to a gene: 10. This CDR3 is CAKQRGLAAKETQYF. The CDR3 DNA sequence: TGTGCCAAACAAAGGGGACTAGCGGCCAAAGAGACCCAGTACTTC.

This chain connects TRBV4-3 to TRBJ1-2, with D maybe TRBD1 (6 bases). CDR3 length: 15 amino acids. Germline loops: CDR1 LGHNA, CDR2 YSLEER. Trimming pared 2 bases from V and 4 bases from J, leaving 14 bases between. For the CDR3, the DNA is TGCGCCAGCAGCCAATCCGACAGGTCAGGCTATGGCTACACCTTC. Translating it yields CASSQSDRSGYGYTF.

This clone was picked up a small number of times. The chain joins TRBV7-9 to TRBJ1-3; D uncertain. Trimming removed 11 bases at V and 0 bases at J, with 11 bases between. CDR1 is SEHNR, CDR2 FQNEAQ, per germline (reference sequence). This CDR3 spans 13 amino acids. CDR3 amino acids: CAHPVGSGNTIYF. The CDR3 coding sequence is TGTGCCCACCCGGTCGGCTCTGGAAACACCATATATTTT.

This clone was picked up one time. The gene calls are TRBV6-5 and TRBJ2-2; D ambiguous. This CDR3 contains 12 residues. V was trimmed by 8 bases and J by 4 bases, leaving 8 bases between them. Germline V gene data show CDR1 as MNHEY and CDR2 as SVGAGI. This CDR3 is CASLSVTGELFF. DNA for the CDR3: TGTGCCAGCTTAAGTGTCACCGGGGAGCTGTTTTTT.

The chain carries TRBV28 and TRBJ1-5, with D hard to call. Germline assignment: CDR1 MDHEN and CDR2 SYDVKM. V lost 8 bases, J lost 0 bases, and 2 bases lay in between. The CDR3 sequence is 11 residues long. The DNA for the CDR3 is TGTGCCAGCGGTAGCAATCAGCCCCAGCATTTT. It specifies CASGSNQPQHF.

The rearrangement joins TRBV13 to TRBJ2-7, with 10 positions matching TRBD2. Looked up from germline, CDR1 is PRHDT and CDR2 is FYEKMQ (reference sequence). This CDR3 comprises 14 residues. V lost 5 bases, J lost 5 bases, and 6 bases stayed unmatched. This CDR3 is CASSPAGGLNEQYF. The CDR3 DNA reads as TGTGCCAGCAGCCCAGCGGGAGGGCTGAACGAGCAGTACTTC.

The chain has TRBV6-1 and TRBJ1-2; the D gene is possibly TRBD1 (5 bases). The V end was cut by 3 bases, the J end by 5 bases, with 13 bases between. In germline, CDR1 is MNHNS, CDR2 SASEGT. This CDR3 is 14 amino acids long. The CDR3 sequence is CASSEGLGLYGYTF. The CDR3 DNA reads TGTGCCAGCAGTGAGGGACTAGGCCTTTATGGCTACACCTTC.

V gene TRBV28 combines with J gene TRBJ2-1; the match to TRBD2 covers 9 bases. CDR1 and CDR2 from the germline V gene are MDHEN and SYDVKM. The CDR3 spans 15 residues. Trimming cost V 2 bases and J 8 bases; bases outside gene matches: 7. The CDR3 region has the DNA TGTGCCAGCAGTTTAATGGGACTAGCTGCTGATGAGCAGTTCTTC. It codes for CASSLMGLAADEQFF. Together with reference TRBV28 and TRBJ2-1, the CDR3 gives the full variable domain: DVKVTQSSRYLVKRTGEKVFLECVQDMDHENMFWYRQDPGLGLRLIYFSYDVKMKEKGDIPEGYSVSREKKERFSLILESASTNQTSMYLCASSLMGLAADEQFFGPGTRLTVL.

This chain links TRBV6-1 with TRBJ2-2, with D maybe TRBD1 (6 bases). The CDR3 consists of 13 residues. Germline V gives CDR1 MNHNS, CDR2 SASEGT. V lost 6 bases, J lost 7 bases, and 12 bases lay in between. CDR3 nucleotide sequence: TGTGCCAGCAGCCTACAGGGTCACGGGGAGCTGTTTTTT. It is translated as CASSLQGHGELFF.

The chain joins TRBV10-3 to TRBJ2-1; TRBD2 agrees at 7 bases. Germline V CDR1 and CDR2: ENHRY, SYGVKD. J gave up 6 bases and V 6 bases, and 5 bases lay outside the gene matches. CDR3 size: 13 residues. CDR3 in amino acids: CAISAGESNEQFF. Written as DNA, the CDR3 is TGTGCCATCAGCGCGGGAGAGTCCAATGAGCAGTTCTTC.

This clone was counted a single time. The rearrangement links TRBV29-1 to TRBJ2-7; TRBD2 matches 11 bases. Germline assignment: CDR1 SQVTM and CDR2 ANQGSEA. The CDR3 length is 13 residues. Trimming cost V 6 bases and J 7 bases; bases outside gene matches: 8. As DNA, the CDR3 is TGCAGCGTGGCAACTAGCGGGAGTGGAGAGCAGTACTTC. It encodes CSVATSGSGEQYF.